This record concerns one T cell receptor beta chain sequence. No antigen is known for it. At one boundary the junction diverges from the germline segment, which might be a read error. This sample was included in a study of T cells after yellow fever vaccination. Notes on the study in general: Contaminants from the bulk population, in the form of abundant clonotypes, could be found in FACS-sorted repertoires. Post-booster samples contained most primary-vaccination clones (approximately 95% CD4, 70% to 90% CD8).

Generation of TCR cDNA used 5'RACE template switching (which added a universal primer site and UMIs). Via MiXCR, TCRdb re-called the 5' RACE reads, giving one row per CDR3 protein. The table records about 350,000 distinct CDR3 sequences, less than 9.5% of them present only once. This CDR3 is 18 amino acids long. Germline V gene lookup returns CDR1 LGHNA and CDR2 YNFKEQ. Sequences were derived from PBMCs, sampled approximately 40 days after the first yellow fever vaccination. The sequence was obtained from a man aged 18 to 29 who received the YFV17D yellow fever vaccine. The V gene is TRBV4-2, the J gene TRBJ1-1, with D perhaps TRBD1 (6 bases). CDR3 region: CASSHSASQGSEFGVASF. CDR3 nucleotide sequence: TGTGCCAGCAGCCATTCGGCAAGTCAGGGGAGTGAATTCGGTGTGGCTTCCTTT.